The T cell receptor beta chain under discussion was sequenced for a study of blood T cell repertoires in COVID-19. Study background: COVID-19 samples, acute and convalescent, were from the United States, Italy and Spain. PBMCs, B-cell-depleted T cells, or T cells provided the cDNA or gDNA that made up the material.

In the study's own analysis: Scientists estimated how many nucleated cells there were by amplifying reference gene primers. Measured with immunoSEQ multiplex PCR; TCRdb has only the in-frame clones, and not every one. V and J calls and clone size are those listed in that table; D and trimming were worked out from the DNA. The repertoire consists of about 110,000 clones, with nearly 90% occurring once and the leading ten covering 8.4%. In germline, CDR1 is LGHDT, CDR2 YNNKEL (reference sequence). The CDR3 runs to 12 residues. The V and J ends lost 4 bases and 1 base respectively, with 5 bases between them.

J is TRBJ2-7 and V is TRBV3-1 (or the pseudogene TRBV3-2); D gene uncertain. This TCR was sampled from a woman in her 70s who had recovered from COVID-19. Sequencing used peripheral blood. Here the CDR3 DNA reads TGTGCCAGCAGCCGGCTTTCCTACGAGCAGTACTTC. This gives the protein CASSRLSYEQYF.